The 21 T cell receptor beta chains presented below share a single source sample, sequenced in a study of blood T cell repertoires in COVID-19. Some clones are missing from TCRdb's copy, which holds only in-frame ones; the method was immunoSEQ multiplex PCR. The profile covers approximately 290,000 clones, with about 89% appearing a single time and under 0.95% taken by the ten largest. Source material: peripheral blood. These TCRs come from a man aged 30-40 years with acute or convalescent COVID-19.

CDR3 protein: CASSQRGGKSDEQFF. The CDR3 DNA reads as TGTGCCAGCAGCCAGCGGGGGGGCAAAAGTGATGAGCAGTTCTTC. The chain couples TRBV11-3 to TRBJ2-1; 10 bases line up with TRBD2. The CDR3 is 15 residues long. Germline assignment: CDR1 SGHNT and CDR2 YENEEA. Unmatched junction bases numbered 9, after V lost 5 bases and J lost 8 bases. Combining the CDR3 with reference TRBV11-3 and TRBJ2-1 gives the whole variable domain EAGVVQSPRYKIIEKKQPVAFWCNPISGHNTLYWYLQNLGQGPELLIRYENEEAVDDSQLPKDRFSAERLKGVDSTLKIQPAELGDSAVYLCASSQRGGKSDEQFFGPGTRLTVL.

The chain couples TRBV4-1 to TRBJ2-1; the D is unclear. CDR3 length: 14 amino acids. With 5 bases removed from V and 10 bases from J, the gap between germline ends came to 18 bases. In germline, CDR1 is MGHRA, CDR2 YSYEKL. CDR3 bases: TGCGCCAGCAGCTCCCGGAGTAGTTCAGAGGAGCAGTTCTTC. Translating it yields CASSSRSSSEEQFF.

The genes are TRBV14 and TRBJ2-7, with TRBD1 identical over 10 bases. V lost 5 bases, J lost 0 bases, and 7 bases stayed unmatched. The CDR3 totals 16 residues. The germline V gene has CDR1 SGHDN and CDR2 FVKESK. The CDR3 protein is CASSGGQGIYSYEQYF. In nucleotides, the CDR3 is TGTGCCAGCAGCGGGGGACAGGGGATTTACTCCTACGAGCAGTACTTC. Based on the CDR3 plus reference TRBV14 and TRBJ2-7, the full variable domain is EAGVTQFPSHSVIEKGQTVTLRCDPISGHDNLYWYRRVMGKEIKFLLHFVKESKQDESGMPNNRFLAERTGGTYSTLKVQPAELEDSGVYFCASSGGQGIYSYEQYFGPGTRLTVT.

The chain links TRBV5-1 to TRBJ1-6, with TRBD1 matching over 12 bases. The CDR3 contains 15 residues. The germline CDR1 and CDR2 sequences are SGHRS and YFSETQ. After removal of 6 bases from V and 12 bases from J, the junction contained 10 bases not matched to a gene. The CDR3 sequence: CASNSDGTGGLPLHF. As DNA, the CDR3 is TGCGCCAGCAATTCGGACGGGACAGGGGGCCTACCCCTCCACTTT. Combining the CDR3 with reference TRBV5-1 and TRBJ1-6 gives the whole variable domain KAGVTQTPRYLIKTRGQQVTLSCSPISGHRSVSWYQQTPGQGLQFLFEYFSETQRNKGNFPGRFSGRQFSNSRSEMNVSTLELGDSALYLCASNSDGTGGLPLHFGNGTRLTVT.

V usage is TRBV4-2 and J usage is TRBJ1-5, with 7 bases fitting TRBD1. Trimming removed 4 bases from V and 8 bases from J; junction bases left unmatched: 8. Per germline, CDR1 LGHNA and CDR2 YNFKEQ. This CDR3 has 14 residues. CDR3 region: CASSPDRTSEPQHF. Written as DNA, the CDR3 is TGTGCCAGCAGCCCGGACAGGACGTCCGAGCCCCAGCATTTT.

This chain links TRBV10-1 with TRBJ1-5; D is ambiguous. The CDR3 sequence is 16 residues long. Between the trimmed V and J ends, which lost 3 bases and 3 bases, there was a span of 15 bases. Per the germline V gene, CDR1 is WNHNN and CDR2 is SYGVQD (reference sequence). CDR3 region: CASSDGLTIVNQPQHF. The CDR3 coding sequence is TGCGCCAGCAGTGATGGGTTGACTATTGTCAATCAGCCCCAGCATTTT.

This clone was recorded once. The gene calls are TRBV28 and TRBJ2-7; 9 bases fit TRBD1. V was clipped by 6 bases and J by 0 bases; unmatched bases: 12. Germline V gene sequence: CDR1 MDHEN, CDR2 SYDVKM. The CDR3 covers 17 residues. In DNA, the CDR3 is TGTGCCAGCAGCAATCGGACAGGGGTTTTGAGCTCCTACGAGCAGTACTTC. It yields the protein CASSNRTGVLSSYEQYF.

The chain couples TRBV5-1 to TRBJ2-7; 10 nucleotides match TRBD2. Unmatched junction bases numbered 5, after V lost 4 bases and J lost 4 bases. The CDR3 extends over 14 amino acids. Germline-derived CDR1 and CDR2 are SGHRS and YFSETQ. CDR3: CASSHGTSDYEQYF. Here the CDR3 DNA reads TGCGCCAGCAGCCACGGGACTAGCGATTACGAGCAGTACTTC.

This sequence joins TRBV30 and TRBJ2-2; TRBD2 aligns across 8 bases. Germline V lookup: CDR1 GTSNPN, CDR2 SVGIG (reference sequence). With V trimmed by 3 bases and J by 6 bases, 6 bases remained unmatched. This CDR3 is 14 amino acids long. The CDR3 DNA reads TGTGCCTGGAGGGGCCCAGCGGGGGCCGGGGAGCTGTTTTTT. Residues: CAWRGPAGAGELFF.

The chain recombines TRBV12-5 with TRBJ1-1, with a tentative D call TRBD1 (5 bases). The V end lost 6 bases, the J end lost 0 bases, and 14 bases lay between the germline ends. The germline CDR1 and CDR2 sequences are LGHNT and FRNRAP. This CDR3 spans 15 amino acids. The CDR3 coding sequence is TGTGCTAGTGGGGCCAGGGCGGCATTGAACACTGAAGCTTTCTTT. It specifies CASGARAALNTEAFF.

CDR3 sequence: CASSQTPLGGGARFAYNEQFF. The DNA for the CDR3 is TGTGCCAGCAGCCAGACCCCGTTGGGCGGGGGGGCTCGATTCGCCTACAATGAGCAGTTCTTC. The chain joins TRBV4-2 to TRBJ2-1; TRBD2 matches 9 bases. This CDR3 spans 21 amino acids. CDR1 and CDR2 (germline): LGHNA, YNFKEQ. V shed 3 bases, J shed 2 bases, and the junction held 20 bases outside the gene matches.

The chain couples TRBV7-9 to TRBJ2-7; 7 nucleotides align to TRBD1. V trimming: 4 bases; J trimming: 4 bases; junction bases outside the gene matches: 7. CDR1 is SEHNR, CDR2 FQNEAQ, per germline (reference sequence). This CDR3 comprises 14 residues. The CDR3 bases are TGTGCCAGCAGCTCCCGGGACAGTTATTACGAGCAGTACTTC. It codes for CASSSRDSYYEQYF.

V usage is TRBV2 and J usage is TRBJ2-2; maybe TRBD1 (5 bases). Looked up from germline, CDR1 is SNHLY and CDR2 is FYNNEI. This CDR3 region has 14 residues. V lost 3 bases and J 4 bases, leaving 9 bases between the germline ends. In DNA form, the CDR3 reads TGTGCCAGCAGTGATGGGGCGCGCACCGGGGAGCTGTTTTTT. Translating it yields CASSDGARTGELFF. Using reference TRBV2 and TRBJ2-2 for the parts outside the CDR3, the full variable domain is EPEVTQTPSHQVTQMGQEVILRCVPISNHLYFYWYRQILGQKVEFLVSFYNNEISEKSEIFDDQFSVERPDGSNFTLKIRSTKLEDSAMYFCASSDGARTGELFFGEGSRLTVL.

The V gene is TRBV14, the J gene TRBJ1-1; D is uncertain. CDR3 length equals 19 residues. V lost 3 bases to trimming and J lost 2 bases, with 25 bases between them. The V gene's germline CDR1 is SGHDN and CDR2 FVKESK. The CDR3 protein is CASSHSRPVRSRNNTEAFF. The CDR3 DNA is TGTGCCAGCAGCCATTCTCGTCCGGTGCGTTCTCGAAACAACACTGAAGCTTTCTTT.

J is TRBJ2-1 and V is TRBV10-2; D ambiguous. The CDR3 length is 13 residues. CDR1 is WSHSY, CDR2 SAAADI, per germline. Trimming pared 0 bases from V and 10 bases from J, leaving 10 bases between. CDR3 protein: CASSESLRGEQFF. Written as DNA, the CDR3 is TGCGCCAGCAGTGAGTCTCTCCGAGGAGAGCAGTTCTTC.

Here the CDR3 reads CASSLPLGGNEKLFF. The CDR3 DNA follows: TGTGCCAGTAGTTTACCGCTCGGGGGTAATGAAAAACTGTTTTTT. The chain is built from TRBV19 and TRBJ1-4, with D tentatively TRBD1 (5 bases). CDR3 length: 15 amino acids. Germline-derived CDR1 and CDR2 are LNHDA and SQIVND (reference sequence). V was cut by 5 bases and J by 4 bases, with 14 bases left in between.

The chain has TRBV15 and TRBJ2-3; 7 bases agree with TRBD2. CDR3 size: 18 residues. The germline gives CDR1 LNHNV, CDR2 YYDKDF (reference sequence). Trimming cost V 2 bases and J 4 bases; bases outside gene matches: 15. The chain's CDR3 is CATSRLHGGGTSPDTQYF. Here the CDR3 DNA reads TGTGCCACCAGCAGACTCCACGGGGGAGGGACCTCCCCAGATACGCAGTATTTT.

The chain joins TRBV11-2 to TRBJ2-5, with 7 bases matching TRBD2. CDR3 size: 16 residues. Germline-derived CDR1 and CDR2 are SGHAT and FQNNGV. Trimming took 1 base from V and 1 from J; bases not matched to a gene: 6. CDR3 in DNA: TGTGCCAGCAGCTTAGGGGAGGGGTTCCCCCAAGAGACCCAGTACTTC. Amino acid sequence: CASSLGEGFPQETQYF.

The CDR3 protein is CASGGAYEQYF. CDR3 nucleotide sequence: TGTGCCAGCGGGGGGGCTTACGAGCAGTACTTC. The V call is TRBV2, the J call TRBJ2-7; a possible D gene is TRBD2 (7 bases). The CDR3 consists of 11 residues. Trimming stripped 8 bases from V and 4 bases from J, with 9 bases between. Germline-derived CDR1 and CDR2 are SNHLY and FYNNEI.

The chain employs TRBV30 and TRBJ1-1; D not certain. Germline values: CDR1 GTSNPN, CDR2 SVGIG (reference sequence). The germline V and J ends were trimmed by 0 bases and 7 bases, with 12 bases remaining between them. This CDR3 region has 13 residues. The CDR3 DNA follows: TGTGCCTGGAGTGTACAAGGGCGGGGTGAAGCTTTCTTT. Residues: CAWSVQGRGEAFF.

This chain uses TRBV19 with TRBJ1-1, with TRBD1 matching 7 bases. Unmatched junction bases numbered 5, after V lost 4 bases and J lost 3 bases. In germline, CDR1 is LNHDA, CDR2 SQIVND (reference sequence). The CDR3 is 14 amino acids. CDR3 in DNA: TGTGCCAGTAGTACCCCGAGGGGGCACACTGAAGCTTTCTTT. This codes for CASSTPRGHTEAFF.